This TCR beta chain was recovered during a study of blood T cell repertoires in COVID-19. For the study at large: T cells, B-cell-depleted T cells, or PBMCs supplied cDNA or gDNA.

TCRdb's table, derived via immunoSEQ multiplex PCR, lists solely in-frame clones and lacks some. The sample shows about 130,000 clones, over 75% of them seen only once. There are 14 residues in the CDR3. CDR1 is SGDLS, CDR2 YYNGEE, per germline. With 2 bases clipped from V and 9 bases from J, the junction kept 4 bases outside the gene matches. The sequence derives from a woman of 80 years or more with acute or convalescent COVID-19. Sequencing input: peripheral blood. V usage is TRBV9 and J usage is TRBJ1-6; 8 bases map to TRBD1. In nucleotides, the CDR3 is TGTGCCAGCAGCGTGGACAGGGCTGGTTCACCCCTCCACTTT. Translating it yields CASSVDRAGSPLHF.